The text below deals with one TCR beta chain. The antigen is unknown. This entry is derived from a study of T cell repertoires in cytomegalovirus infection. The study, taken as a whole, reports: HLA-C-restricted CMV-specific TCR beta clonotypes prevailed in the ex vivo response.

Trimming stripped 7 bases from V and 5 bases from J, with 14 bases between. Germline lookup yields CDR1 SEHNR and CDR2 FQNEAQ (reference sequence). The length of the CDR3 is 13 residues. TCRdb re-called the reads with MiXCR, one entry per CDR3 protein. This table has approximately 110,000 distinct CDR3 sequences, over 25% appearing once. The specimen was CD8+ T cells from cultured PBMCs, collected from culture after CMV antigen stimulation. The TCR comes from a human donor in good health (CMV status not recorded). Some clones in this sample may be carry-over from other donors' samples. The V and J genes are TRBV7-9 and TRBJ2-5; D is undetermined. The CDR3 sequence is CASTRLSRETQYF. The CDR3, as DNA: TGTGCCAGCACGAGACTTAGTCGGGAGACCCAGTACTTC.